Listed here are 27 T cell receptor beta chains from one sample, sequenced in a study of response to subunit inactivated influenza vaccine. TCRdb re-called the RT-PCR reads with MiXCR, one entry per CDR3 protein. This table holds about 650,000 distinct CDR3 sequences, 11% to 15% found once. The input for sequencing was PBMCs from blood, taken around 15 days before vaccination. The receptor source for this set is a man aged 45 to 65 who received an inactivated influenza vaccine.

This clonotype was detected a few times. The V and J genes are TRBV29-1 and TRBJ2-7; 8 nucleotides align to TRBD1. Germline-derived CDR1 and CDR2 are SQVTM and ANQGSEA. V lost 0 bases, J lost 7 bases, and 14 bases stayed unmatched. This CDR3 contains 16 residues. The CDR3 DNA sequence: TGCAGCGTTGAAGATACCGGGGACAGGCCGCCTGGGGAGCAGTACTTC. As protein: CSVEDTGDRPPGEQYF.

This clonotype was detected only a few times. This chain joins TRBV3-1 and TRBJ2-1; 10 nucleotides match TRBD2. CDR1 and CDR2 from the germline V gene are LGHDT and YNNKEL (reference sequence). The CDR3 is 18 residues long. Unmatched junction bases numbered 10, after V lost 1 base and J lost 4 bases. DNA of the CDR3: TGTGCCAGCAGCCAAGTTCTAGAGCGGGAGGGAGGTTACAATGAGCAGTTCTTC. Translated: CASSQVLEREGGYNEQFF.

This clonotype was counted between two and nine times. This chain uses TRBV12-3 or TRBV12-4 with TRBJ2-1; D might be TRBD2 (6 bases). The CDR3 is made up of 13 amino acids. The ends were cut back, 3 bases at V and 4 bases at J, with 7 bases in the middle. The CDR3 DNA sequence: TGTGCCAGCAGTTTTGGGAGGTACAATGAGCAGTTCTTC. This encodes CASSFGRYNEQFF.

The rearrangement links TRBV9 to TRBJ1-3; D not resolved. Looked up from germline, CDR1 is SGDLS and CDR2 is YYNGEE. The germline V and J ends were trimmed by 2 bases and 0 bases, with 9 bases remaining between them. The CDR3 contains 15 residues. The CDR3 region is CASSVDSYSGNTIYF. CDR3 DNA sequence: TGTGCCAGCAGCGTGGACTCCTACTCTGGAAACACCATATATTTT.

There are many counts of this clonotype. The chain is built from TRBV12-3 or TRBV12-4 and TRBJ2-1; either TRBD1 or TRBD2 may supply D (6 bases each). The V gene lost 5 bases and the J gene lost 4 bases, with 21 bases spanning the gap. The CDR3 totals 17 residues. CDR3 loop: CASSGTFGGAKYNEQFF. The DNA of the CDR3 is TGTGCCAGCAGTGGAACCTTCGGGGGCGCGAAATACAATGAGCAGTTCTTC.

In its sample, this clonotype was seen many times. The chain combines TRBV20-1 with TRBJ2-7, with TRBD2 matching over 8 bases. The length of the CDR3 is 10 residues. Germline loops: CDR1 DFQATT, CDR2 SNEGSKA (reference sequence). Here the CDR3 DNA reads TGCGGGTGCGGGGGGCAGGAGCAGTACTTC. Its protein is CGCGGQEQYF.

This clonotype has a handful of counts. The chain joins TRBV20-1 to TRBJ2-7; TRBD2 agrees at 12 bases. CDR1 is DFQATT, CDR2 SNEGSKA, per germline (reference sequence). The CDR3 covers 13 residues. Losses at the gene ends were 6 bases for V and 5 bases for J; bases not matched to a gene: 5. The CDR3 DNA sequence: TGCAGTGCAGGACTAGCGGGGTATCACGAGCAGTACTTC. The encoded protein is CSAGLAGYHEQYF.

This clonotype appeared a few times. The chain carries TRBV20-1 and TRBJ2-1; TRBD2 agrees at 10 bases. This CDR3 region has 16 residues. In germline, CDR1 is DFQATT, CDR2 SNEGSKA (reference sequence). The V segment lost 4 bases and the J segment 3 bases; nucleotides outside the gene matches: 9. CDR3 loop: CSATISGRPIYNEQFF. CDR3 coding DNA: TGCAGTGCTACCATTAGCGGGAGGCCAATCTACAATGAGCAGTTCTTC.

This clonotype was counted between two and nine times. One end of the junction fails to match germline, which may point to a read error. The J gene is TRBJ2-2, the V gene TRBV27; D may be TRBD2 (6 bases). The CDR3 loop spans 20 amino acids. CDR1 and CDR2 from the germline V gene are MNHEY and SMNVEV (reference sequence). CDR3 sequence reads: CASRREGTYSGHRPTGELFF. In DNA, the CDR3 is TGCGCCAGCAGAAGAGAGGGAACTTATAGCGGACACAGACCTACCGGGGAGCTGTTTTTT.

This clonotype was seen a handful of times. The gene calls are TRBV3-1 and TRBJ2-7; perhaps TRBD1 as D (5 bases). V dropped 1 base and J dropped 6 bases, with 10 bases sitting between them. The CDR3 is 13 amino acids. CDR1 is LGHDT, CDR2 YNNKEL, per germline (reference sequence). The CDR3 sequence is CASSQVKGIEQYF. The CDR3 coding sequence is TGTGCCAGCAGCCAAGTTAAGGGGATCGAGCAGTACTTC.

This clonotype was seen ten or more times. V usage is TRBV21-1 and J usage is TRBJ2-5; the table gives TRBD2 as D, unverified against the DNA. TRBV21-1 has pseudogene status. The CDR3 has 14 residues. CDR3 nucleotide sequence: TGTGCCAGCAGCAAAAGGAGGAGGGGAGAGACCCAGTACTTC. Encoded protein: CASSKRRRGETQYF.

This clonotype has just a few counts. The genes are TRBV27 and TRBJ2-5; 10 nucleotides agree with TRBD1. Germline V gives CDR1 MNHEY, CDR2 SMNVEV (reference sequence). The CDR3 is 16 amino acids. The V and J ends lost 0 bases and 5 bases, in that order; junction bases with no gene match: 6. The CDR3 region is CASSLSGTGVAETQYF. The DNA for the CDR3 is TGTGCCAGCAGTTTATCCGGGACAGGGGTAGCGGAGACCCAGTACTTC.

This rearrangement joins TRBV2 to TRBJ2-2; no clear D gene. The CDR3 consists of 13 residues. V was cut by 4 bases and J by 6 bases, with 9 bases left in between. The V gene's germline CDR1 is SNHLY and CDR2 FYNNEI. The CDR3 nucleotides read TGTGCCAGCAGTGGGTCGGCAGCCGGGGAGCTGTTTTTT. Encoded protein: CASSGSAAGELFF.

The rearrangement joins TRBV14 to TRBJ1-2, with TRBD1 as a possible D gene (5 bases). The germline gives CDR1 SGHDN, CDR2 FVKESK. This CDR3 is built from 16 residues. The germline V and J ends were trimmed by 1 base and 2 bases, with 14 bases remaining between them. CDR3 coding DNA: TGTGCCAGCAGCCAAGGAAACCGGGACGGGAACTATGGCTACACCTTC. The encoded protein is CASSQGNRDGNYGYTF.

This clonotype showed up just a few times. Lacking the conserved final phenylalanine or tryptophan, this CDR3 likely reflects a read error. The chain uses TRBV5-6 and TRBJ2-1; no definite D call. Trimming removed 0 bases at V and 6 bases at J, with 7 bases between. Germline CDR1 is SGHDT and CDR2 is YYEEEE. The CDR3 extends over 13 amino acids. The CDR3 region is CASSLDSSNEQFL. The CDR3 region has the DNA TGTGCCAGCAGCTTGGACAGTAGCAATGAGCAGTTCCTC.

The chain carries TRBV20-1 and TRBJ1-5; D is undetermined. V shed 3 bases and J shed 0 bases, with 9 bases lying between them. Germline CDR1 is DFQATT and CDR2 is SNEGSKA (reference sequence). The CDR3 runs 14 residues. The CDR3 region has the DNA TGCAGTGCTAGCAAAGGGTATAGCAATCAGCCCCAGCATTTT. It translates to CSASKGYSNQPQHF.

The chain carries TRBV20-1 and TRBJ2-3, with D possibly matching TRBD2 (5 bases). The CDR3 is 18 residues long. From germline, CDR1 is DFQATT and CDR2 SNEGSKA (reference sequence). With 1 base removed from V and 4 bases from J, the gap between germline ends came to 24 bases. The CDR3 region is CSARGLGAGRPLPDTQYF. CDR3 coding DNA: TGCAGTGCTAGAGGGCTCGGCGCGGGCCGCCCCCTCCCAGATACGCAGTATTTT.

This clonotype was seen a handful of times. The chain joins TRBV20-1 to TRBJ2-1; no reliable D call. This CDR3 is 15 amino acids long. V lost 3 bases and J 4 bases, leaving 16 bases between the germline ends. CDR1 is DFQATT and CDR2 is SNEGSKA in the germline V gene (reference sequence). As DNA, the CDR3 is TGCAGTGCTAGGGATCTCGACCCCCCGTACAATGAGCAGTTCTTC. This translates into CSARDLDPPYNEQFF.

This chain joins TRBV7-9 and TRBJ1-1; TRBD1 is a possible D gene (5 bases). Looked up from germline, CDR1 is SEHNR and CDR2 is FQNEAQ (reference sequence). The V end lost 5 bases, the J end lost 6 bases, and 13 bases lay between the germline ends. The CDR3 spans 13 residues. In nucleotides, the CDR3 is TGTGCCAGCAGCCAACACGGGGACGCTGAAGCTTTCTTT. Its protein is CASSQHGDAEAFF.

CDR3 DNA sequence: TGTGCCAGCACCTTCCACAGATATAGCAATCAGCCCCAGCATTTT. Amino acids: CASTFHRYSNQPQHF. This rearrangement joins TRBV12-3 or TRBV12-4 to TRBJ1-5, with D uncertain. The length of the CDR3 is 15 residues. The V end was cut by 7 bases, the J end by 0 bases, with 13 bases between.

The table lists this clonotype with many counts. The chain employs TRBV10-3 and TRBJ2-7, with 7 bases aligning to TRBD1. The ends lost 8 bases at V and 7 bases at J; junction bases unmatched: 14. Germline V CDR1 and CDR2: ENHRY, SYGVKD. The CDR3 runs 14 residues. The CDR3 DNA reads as TGTGCCATCGCTGCCGGACAGGACGTTTTGGAGCAGTACTTC. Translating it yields CAIAAGQDVLEQYF.

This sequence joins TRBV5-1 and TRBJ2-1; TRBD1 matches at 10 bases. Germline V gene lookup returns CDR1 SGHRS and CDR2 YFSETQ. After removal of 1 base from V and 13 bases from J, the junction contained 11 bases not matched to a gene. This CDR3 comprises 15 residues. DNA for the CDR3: TGCGCCAGCAGCTTGAGACAGGGGGCTAGGGAGGGCCAGTTCTTC. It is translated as CASSLRQGAREGQFF.

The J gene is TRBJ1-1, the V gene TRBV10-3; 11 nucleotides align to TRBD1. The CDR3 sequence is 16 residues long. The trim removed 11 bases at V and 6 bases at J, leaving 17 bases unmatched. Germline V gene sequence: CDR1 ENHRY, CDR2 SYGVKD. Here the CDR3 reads CAARAGQGVDIAEAFF. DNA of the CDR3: TGTGCCGCCCGGGCGGGACAGGGGGTAGATATCGCTGAAGCTTTCTTT.

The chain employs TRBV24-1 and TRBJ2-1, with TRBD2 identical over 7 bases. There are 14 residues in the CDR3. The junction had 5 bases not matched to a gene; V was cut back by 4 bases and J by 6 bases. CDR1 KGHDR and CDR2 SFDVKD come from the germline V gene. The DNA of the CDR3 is TGTGCCACCAGTGACCCCGGGACTACCAATGAGCAGTTCTTC. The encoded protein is CATSDPGTTNEQFF.

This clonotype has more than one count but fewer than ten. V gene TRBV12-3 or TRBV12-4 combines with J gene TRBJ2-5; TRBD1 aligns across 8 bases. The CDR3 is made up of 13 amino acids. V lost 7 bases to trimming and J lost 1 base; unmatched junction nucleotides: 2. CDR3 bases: TGTGCCAGCACGCAGGGGGCCCAAGAGACCCAGTACTTC. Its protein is CASTQGAQETQYF.

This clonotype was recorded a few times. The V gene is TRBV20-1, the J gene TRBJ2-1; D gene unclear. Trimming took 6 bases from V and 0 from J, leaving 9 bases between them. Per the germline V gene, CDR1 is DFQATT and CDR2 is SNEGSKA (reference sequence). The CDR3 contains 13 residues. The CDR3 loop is CSATMSSYNEQFF. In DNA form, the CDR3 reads TGCAGTGCCACCATGAGCTCCTACAATGAGCAGTTCTTC.

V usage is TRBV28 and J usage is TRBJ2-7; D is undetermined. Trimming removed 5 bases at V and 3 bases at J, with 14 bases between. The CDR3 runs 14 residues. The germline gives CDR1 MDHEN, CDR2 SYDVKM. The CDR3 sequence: CASSNPPGSYEQYF. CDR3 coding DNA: TGTGCCAGCAGTAACCCACCCGGCAGCTACGAGCAGTACTTC.